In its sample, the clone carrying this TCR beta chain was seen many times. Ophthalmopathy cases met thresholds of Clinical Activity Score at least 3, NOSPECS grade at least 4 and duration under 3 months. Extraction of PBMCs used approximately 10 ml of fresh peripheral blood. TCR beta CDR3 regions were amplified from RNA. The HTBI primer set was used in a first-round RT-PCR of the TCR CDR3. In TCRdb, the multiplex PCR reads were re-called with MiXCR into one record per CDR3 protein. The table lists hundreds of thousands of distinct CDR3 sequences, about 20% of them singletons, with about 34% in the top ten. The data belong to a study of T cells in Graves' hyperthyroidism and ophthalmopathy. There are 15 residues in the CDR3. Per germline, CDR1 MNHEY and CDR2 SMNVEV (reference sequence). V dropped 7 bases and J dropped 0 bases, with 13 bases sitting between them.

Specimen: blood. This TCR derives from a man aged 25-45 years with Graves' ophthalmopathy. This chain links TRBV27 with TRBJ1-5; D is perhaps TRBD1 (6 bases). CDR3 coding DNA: TGTGCCAGCACTTCCACAGGGTTTAGCAATCAGCCCCAGCATTTT. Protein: CASTSTGFSNQPQHF.